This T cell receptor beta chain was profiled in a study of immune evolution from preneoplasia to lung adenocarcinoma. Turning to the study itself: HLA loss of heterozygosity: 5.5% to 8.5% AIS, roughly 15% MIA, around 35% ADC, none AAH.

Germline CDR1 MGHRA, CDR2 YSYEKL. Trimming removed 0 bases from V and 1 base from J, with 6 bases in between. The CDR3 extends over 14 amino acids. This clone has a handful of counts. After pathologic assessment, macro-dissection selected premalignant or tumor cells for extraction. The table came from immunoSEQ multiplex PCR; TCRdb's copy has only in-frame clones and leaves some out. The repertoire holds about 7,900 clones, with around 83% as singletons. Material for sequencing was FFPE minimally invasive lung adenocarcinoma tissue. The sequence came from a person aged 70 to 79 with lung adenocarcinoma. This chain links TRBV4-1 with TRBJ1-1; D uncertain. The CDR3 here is CASSQDPANTEAFF. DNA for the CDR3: TGCGCCAGCAGCCAAGACCCGGCGAACACTGAAGCTTTCTTT.